Listed here is a single TCR beta chain. What it binds is not known. RNA extraction and reverse transcription yielded cDNA as sequencing template. The assay was immunoSEQ multiplex PCR, and TCRdb's table has in-frame clones only and misses some. Of about 150,000 clones listed, around three fifths are singletons. Germline V gene lookup returns CDR1 SEHNR and CDR2 FQNEAQ (reference sequence). This CDR3 is built from 13 residues. V gave up 3 bases and J gave up 1 base, with 5 bases separating them. This entry is derived from a study of CD8+ T cells in alopecia areata. The overall study: Patients in the treated group were given tofacitinib by mouth, 5 to 10 mg twice a day. General observations from the study: An increase in clonality over normal scalp was evident in lesional scalp, especially alopecia totalis/universalis.

The chain has TRBV7-9 and TRBJ2-3; D unclear. The source of this sequence is a human donor with alopecia areata. Sequenced material: CD4+ T cells sorted from blood, taken at week 0. DNA of the CDR3: TGTGCCAGCAGCTTCCTCGGCACAGATACGCAGTATTTT. This sequence encodes CASSFLGTDTQYF. The full variable domain, rest sourced from reference TRBV7-9 and TRBJ2-3, is DTGVSQNPRHKITKRGQNVTFRCDPISEHNRLYWYRQTLGQGPEFLTYFQNEAQLEKSRLLSDRFSAERPKGSFSTLEIQRTEQGDSAMYLCASSFLGTDTQYFGPGTRLTVL.